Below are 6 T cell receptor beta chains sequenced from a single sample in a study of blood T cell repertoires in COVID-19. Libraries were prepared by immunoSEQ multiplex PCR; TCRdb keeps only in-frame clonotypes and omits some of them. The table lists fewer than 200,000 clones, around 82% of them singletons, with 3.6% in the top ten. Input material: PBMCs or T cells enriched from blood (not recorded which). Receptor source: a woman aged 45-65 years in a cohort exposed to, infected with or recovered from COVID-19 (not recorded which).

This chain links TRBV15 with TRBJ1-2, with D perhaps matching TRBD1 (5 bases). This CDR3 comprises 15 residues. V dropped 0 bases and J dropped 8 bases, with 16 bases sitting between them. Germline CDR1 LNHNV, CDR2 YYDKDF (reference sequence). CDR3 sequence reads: CATSRDRDGGDGYTF. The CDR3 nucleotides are TGTGCCACCAGCAGAGACAGGGATGGGGGGGACGGCTACACCTTC.

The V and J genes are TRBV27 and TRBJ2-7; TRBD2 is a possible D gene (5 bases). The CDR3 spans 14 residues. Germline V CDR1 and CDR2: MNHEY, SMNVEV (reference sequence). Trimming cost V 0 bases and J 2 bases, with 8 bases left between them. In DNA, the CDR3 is TGTGCCAGCAGTTTATCGAGGGTGACCTACGAGCAGTACTTC. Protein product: CASSLSRVTYEQYF.

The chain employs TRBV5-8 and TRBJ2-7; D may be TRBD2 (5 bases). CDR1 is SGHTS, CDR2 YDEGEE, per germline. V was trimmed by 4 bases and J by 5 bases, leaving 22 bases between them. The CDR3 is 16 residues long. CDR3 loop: CASSKLGGSQQDEQYF. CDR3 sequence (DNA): TGTGCCAGCAGCAAACTCGGAGGCAGTCAGCAGGACGAGCAGTACTTC.

This CDR3 is CASSPGTGRETQYF. For the CDR3, the DNA is TGTGCCAGCAGCCCCGGGACAGGTCGGGAGACCCAGTACTTC. V is TRBV7-9 and J is TRBJ2-5; 8 nucleotides line up with TRBD1. CDR1 and CDR2 (germline): SEHNR, FQNEAQ (reference sequence). CDR3 length: 14 amino acids. Germline trimming cut 5 bases from V and 5 bases from J; bases unmatched to any gene: 7.

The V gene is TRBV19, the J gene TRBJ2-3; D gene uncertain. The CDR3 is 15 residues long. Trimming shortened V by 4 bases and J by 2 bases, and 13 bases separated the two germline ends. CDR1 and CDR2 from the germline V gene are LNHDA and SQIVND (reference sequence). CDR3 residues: CASSTVGDSTDTQYF. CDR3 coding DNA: TGTGCCAGTAGTACGGTAGGAGATTCCACAGATACGCAGTATTTT.

The DNA of the CDR3 is TGTGCCAGCAGTGAAGAGCGTCTGGATACGCAGTATTTT. It yields the protein CASSEERLDTQYF. The rearrangement joins TRBV6-4 to TRBJ2-3; D ambiguous. Trimming left V 3 bases short and J 6 bases short, with 10 bases between. CDR1 and CDR2 (germline): MRHNA, SNTAGT. The length of the CDR3 is 13 residues.